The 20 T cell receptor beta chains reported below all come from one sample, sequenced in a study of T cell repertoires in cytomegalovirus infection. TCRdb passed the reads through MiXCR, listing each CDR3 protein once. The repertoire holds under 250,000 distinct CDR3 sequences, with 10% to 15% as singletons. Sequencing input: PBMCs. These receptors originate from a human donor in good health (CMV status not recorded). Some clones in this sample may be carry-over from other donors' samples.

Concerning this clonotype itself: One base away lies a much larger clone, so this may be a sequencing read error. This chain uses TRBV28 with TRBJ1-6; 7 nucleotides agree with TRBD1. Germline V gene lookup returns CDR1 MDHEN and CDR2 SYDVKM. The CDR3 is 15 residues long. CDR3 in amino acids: CAGSPDRVGNSPLHF. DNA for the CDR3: TGTGCCGGCAGTCCTGACAGGGTGGGGAATTCACCCCTCCACTTT.

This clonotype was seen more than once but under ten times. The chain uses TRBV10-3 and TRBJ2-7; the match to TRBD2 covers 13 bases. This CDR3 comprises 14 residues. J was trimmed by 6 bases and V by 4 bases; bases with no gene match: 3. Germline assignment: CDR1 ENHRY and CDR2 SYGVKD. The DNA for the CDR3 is TGTGCCATCAGTGGGACTAGCGGGAGTGGCGAGCAGTACTTC. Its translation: CAISGTSGSGEQYF.

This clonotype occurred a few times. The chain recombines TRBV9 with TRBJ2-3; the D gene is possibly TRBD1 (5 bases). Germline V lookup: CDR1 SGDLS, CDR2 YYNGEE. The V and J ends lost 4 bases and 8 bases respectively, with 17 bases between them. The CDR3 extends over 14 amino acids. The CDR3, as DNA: TGTGCCAGCAGCTCCCACCTCCAGGGCCTTACGCAGTATTTT. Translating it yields CASSSHLQGLTQYF.

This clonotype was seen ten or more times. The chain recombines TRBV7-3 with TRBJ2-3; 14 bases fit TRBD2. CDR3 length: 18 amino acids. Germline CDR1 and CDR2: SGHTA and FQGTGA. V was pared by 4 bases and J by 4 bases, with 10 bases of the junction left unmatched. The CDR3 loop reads CASSSRTSGRRLPDTQYF. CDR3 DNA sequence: TGTGCCAGCAGCTCCCGGACTAGCGGGAGGCGCCTCCCAGATACGCAGTATTTT.

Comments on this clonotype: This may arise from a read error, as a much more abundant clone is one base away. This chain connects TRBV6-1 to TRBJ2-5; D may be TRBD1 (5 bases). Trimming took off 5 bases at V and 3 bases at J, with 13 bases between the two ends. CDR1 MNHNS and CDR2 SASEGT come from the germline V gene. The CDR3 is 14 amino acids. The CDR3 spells CASSRTLIKETQYF. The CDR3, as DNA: TGTGCCAGCAGTCGGACACTAATCAAAGAGACCCAGTACTTC.

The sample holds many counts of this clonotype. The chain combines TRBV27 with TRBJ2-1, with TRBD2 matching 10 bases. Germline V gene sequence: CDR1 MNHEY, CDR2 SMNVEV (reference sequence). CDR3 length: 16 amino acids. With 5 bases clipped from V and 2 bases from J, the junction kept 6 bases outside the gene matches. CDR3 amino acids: CASSPTSGAAYNEQFF. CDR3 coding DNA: TGTGCCAGCAGTCCAACTAGCGGGGCCGCCTACAATGAGCAGTTCTTC.

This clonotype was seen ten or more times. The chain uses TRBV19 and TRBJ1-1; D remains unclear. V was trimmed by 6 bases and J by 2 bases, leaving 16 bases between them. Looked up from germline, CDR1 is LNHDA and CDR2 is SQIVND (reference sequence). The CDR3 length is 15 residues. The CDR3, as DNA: TGTGCCAGTAGCAGCTCGGGCGGGGTTAACACTGAAGCTTTCTTT. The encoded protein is CASSSSGGVNTEAFF.

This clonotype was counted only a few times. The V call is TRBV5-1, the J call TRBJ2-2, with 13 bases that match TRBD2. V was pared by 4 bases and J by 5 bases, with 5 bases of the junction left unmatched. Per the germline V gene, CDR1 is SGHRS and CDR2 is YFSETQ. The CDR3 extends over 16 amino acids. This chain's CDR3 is CASSPRTSGGTGELFF. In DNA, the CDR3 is TGCGCCAGCAGCCCTCGGACTAGCGGGGGTACCGGGGAGCTGTTTTTT.

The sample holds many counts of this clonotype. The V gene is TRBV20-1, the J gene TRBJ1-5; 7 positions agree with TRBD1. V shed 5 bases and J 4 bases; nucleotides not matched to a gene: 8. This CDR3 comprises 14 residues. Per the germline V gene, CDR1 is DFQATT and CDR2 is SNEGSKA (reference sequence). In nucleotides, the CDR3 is TGCAGTGCTCCCCAGGACAGGCCGAATCAGCCCCAGCATTTT. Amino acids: CSAPQDRPNQPQHF.

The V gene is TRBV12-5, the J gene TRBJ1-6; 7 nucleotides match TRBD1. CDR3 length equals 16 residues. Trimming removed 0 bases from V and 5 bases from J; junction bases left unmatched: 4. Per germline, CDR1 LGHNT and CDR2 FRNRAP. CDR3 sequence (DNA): TGTGCTAGTGGTTTGGTACTAGGGACAGATAATTCACCCCTCCACTTT. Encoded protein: CASGLVLGTDNSPLHF. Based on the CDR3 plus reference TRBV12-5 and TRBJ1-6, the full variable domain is DARVTQTPRHKVTEMGQEVTMRCQPILGHNTVFWYRQTMMQGLELLAYFRNRAPLDDSGMPKDRFSAEMPDATLATLKIQPSEPRDSAVYFCASGLVLGTDNSPLHFGNGTRLTVT.

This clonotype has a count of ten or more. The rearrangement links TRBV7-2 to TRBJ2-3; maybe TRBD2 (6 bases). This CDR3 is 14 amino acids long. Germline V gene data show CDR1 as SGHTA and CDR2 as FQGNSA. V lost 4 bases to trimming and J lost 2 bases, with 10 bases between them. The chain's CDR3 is CASSSLATTDTQYF. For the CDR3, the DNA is TGTGCCAGCAGCTCTCTAGCGACCACAGATACGCAGTATTTT.

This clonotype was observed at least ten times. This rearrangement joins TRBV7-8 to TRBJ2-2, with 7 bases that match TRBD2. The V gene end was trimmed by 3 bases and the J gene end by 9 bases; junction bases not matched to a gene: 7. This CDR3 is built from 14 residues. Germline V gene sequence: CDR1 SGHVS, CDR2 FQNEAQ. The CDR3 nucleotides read TGTGCCAGCAGCTTGGTGCGGGAGAAGCGGGAGCTGTTTTTT. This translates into CASSLVREKRELFF.

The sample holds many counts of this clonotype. As DNA, the CDR3 is TGTGCCAGCAGCCTCGGGACAGGGTTCTATAATTCACCCCTCCACTTT. Its protein product is CASSLGTGFYNSPLHF. The chain carries TRBV7-2 and TRBJ1-6; 9 bases fit TRBD1. Germline values: CDR1 SGHTA, CDR2 FQGNSA. J was trimmed by 3 bases and V by 5 bases; bases with no gene match: 5. This CDR3 contains 16 residues.

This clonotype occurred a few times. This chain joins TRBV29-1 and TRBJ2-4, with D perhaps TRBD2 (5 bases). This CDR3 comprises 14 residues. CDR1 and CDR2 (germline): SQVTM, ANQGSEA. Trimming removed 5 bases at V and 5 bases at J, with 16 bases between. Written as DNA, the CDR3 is TGCAGCGTTCGACCCGGCGGGTCCCAAAACATTCAGTACTTC. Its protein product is CSVRPGGSQNIQYF.

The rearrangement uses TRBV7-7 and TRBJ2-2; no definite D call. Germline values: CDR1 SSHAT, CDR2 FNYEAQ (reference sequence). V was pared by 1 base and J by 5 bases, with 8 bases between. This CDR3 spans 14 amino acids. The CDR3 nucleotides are TGTGCCAGCAGCTTAGTGGTTGGTACCGGGGAGCTGTTTTTT. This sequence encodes CASSLVVGTGELFF.

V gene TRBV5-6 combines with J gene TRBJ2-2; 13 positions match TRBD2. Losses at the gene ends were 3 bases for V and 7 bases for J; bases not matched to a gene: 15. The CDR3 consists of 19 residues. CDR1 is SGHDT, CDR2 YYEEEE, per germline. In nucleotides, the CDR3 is TGTGCCAGCAGCTCCTGGGGTGAACTAGCGGGAGGGCCCAACGGGGAGCTGTTTTTT. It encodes CASSSWGELAGGPNGELFF. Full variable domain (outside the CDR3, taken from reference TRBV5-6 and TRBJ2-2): DAGVTQSPTHLIKTRGQQVTLRCSPKSGHDTVSWYQQALGQGPQFIFQYYEEEERQRGNFPDRFSGHQFPNYSSELNVNALLLGDSALYLCASSSWGELAGGPNGELFFGEGSRLTVL.

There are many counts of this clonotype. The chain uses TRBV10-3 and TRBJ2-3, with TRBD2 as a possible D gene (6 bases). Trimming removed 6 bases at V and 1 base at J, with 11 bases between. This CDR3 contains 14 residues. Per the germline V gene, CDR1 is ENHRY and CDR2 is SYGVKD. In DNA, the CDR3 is TGTGCCATCAGGCCCGGGACTGGCACAGATACGCAGTATTTT. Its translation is CAIRPGTGTDTQYF.

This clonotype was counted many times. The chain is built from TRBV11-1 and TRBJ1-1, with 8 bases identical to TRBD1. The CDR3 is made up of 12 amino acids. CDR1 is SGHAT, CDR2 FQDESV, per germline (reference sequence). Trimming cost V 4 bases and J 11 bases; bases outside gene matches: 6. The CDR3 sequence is CASSWTGPAAFF. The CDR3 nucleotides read TGTGCCAGCAGCTGGACAGGGCCAGCGGCTTTCTTT.

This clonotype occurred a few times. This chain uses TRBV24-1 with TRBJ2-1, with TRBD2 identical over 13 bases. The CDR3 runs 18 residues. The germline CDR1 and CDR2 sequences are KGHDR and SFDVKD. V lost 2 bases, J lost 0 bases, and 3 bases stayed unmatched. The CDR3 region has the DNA TGTGCCACCAGTGATTCTGGGACTAGCGGGACCTCCTACAATGAGCAGTTCTTC. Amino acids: CATSDSGTSGTSYNEQFF.

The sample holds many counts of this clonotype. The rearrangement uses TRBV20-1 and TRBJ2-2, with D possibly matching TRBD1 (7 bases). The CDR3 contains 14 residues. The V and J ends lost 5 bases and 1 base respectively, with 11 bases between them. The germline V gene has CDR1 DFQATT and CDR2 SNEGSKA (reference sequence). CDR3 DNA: TGCAGTGCTCTCAGGGGGGAGAACACCGGGGAGCTGTTTTTT. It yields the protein CSALRGENTGELFF.